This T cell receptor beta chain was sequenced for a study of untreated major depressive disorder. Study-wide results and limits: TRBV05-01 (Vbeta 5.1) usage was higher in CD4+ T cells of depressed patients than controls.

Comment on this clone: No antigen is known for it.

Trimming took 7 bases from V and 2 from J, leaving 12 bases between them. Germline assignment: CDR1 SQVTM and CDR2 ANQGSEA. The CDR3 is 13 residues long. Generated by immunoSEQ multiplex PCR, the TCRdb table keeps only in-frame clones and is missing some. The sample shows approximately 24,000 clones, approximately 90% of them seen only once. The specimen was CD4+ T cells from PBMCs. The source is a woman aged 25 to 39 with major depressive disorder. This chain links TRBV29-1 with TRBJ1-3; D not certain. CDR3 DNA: TGCAGCGCACGCCCCTTCACTGGAAACACCATATATTTT. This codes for CSARPFTGNTIYF.